Here is one T cell receptor (beta chain) with its context. The sample belongs to a study of blood T cell repertoires in COVID-19. As for the study in general: Collection of acute and convalescent COVID-19 samples took place in the United States, Italy and Spain.

In the original processing: Estimated nucleated cell counts came from reference gene primer amplification. Clones were read by immunoSEQ multiplex PCR, and TCRdb kept only the in-frame ones, dropping some. V and J calls and clone size are those listed in that table; D and trimming were worked out from the DNA. This table holds 200,000 to 250,000 clones, approximately 90% found once. Sequenced: peripheral blood. The TCR comes from a man between 60 and 70 years old with COVID-19, enrolled during active disease.

The DNA for the CDR3 is TGTGCCAGCAGTGACCCTCCACGGACTTTTCTTGAAAAACTGTTTTTT. It encodes CASSDPPRTFLEKLFF. This rearrangement joins TRBV6-1 to TRBJ1-4; D gene unclear. V lost 3 bases and J lost 7, with 18 bases in between. The CDR3 loop spans 16 amino acids. Germline lookup yields CDR1 MNHNS and CDR2 SASEGT.